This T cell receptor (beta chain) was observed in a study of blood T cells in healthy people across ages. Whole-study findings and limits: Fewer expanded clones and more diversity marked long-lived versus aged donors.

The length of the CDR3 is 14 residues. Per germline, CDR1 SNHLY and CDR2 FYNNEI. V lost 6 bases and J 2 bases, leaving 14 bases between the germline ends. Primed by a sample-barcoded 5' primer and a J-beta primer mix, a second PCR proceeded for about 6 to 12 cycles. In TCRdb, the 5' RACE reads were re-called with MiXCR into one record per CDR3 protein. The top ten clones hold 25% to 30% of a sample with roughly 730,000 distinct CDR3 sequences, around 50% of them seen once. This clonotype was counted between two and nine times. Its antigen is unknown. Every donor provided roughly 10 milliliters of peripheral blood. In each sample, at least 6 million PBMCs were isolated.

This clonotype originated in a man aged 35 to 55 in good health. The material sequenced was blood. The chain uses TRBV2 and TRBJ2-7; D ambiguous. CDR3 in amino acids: CASRLRPSPYEQYF. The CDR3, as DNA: TGTGCCAGCAGGTTAAGGCCGTCCCCCTACGAGCAGTACTTC.